The entry that follows covers one T cell receptor beta chain sequence. Its antigen is not yet known. Per-base qualities were not stored, and no clone one base away is much larger. The data are from a study of T-cell reconstitution after alpha-beta-depleted transplantation in children (dated by TCRdb to 2016 to 2017). With regard to the full study: Using TCR repertoire profiling, the study followed T-cell immune reconstitution in a quantitative way in children after TCRalphabeta/CD19-depleted allogeneic hematopoietic cell transplantation.

Receptors were amplified or captured by PCR. Sequencing instrument: Illumina HiSeq 2500. To normalize quantification of the TCRbeta repertoire, the TCR libraries were built with molecular barcoding that relied on unique molecular identifiers. Using fastp at Q25 and MiXCR, TCRdb reprocessed the public reads and kept productive beta chains. Each entry is one CDR3 protein sequence, shown with its most common DNA and genes. This sample comprises some 220,000 distinct CDR3 sequences, roughly 11% of them detected only once. Roughly 28% of the sample rests with the top ten. Including cysteine and phenylalanine, the CDR3 has 13 amino acids. CDR3 DNA is the only sequence kept; it has 39 bases, read in frame from the first base. Cut back by 8 bases and 4 bases, the V and J ends lie 14 bases apart. According to the germline V gene, CDR1 reads SGHRS and CDR2 reads YFSETQ. The treatment or condition label, read with the paper, signifies: allogeneic hematopoietic cell transplantation with graft depleted of TCRalphabeta T cells and CD19 B cells. TCRalphabeta/CD19-depleted allogeneic hematopoietic cell grafts were given to the transplant recipients, all of whom were children.

The study at large found these results: In some patients, high TCRbeta diversity at day 60 was attributed to recipient T cells and intrathymic progenitors that had survived conditioning. Over subsequent months, a decline in hyperexpanded clone frequencies was noted, and after one year, T-cell counts and TCRbeta diversity were mostly ascribed to newly produced T cells. About two months after transplant, the apparently early recovery of alphabetaT-cell counts reportedly depended on just several hundred clones that had expanded rapidly and came from non-depleted graft cells.

The rearrangement joined TRBV5-1 to TRBJ2-3; the best D guess is TRBD2, with 6 bases matching. This receptor was obtained from a child younger than two with acute myeloid leukemia, due to receive a stem cell transplant. This specimen was PBMCs, taken before TCRalphabeta/CD19-depleted stem cell transplant. The nucleotide sequence reads TGCGCCAGTAGCGCACGACTAGCAGATACGCAGTATTTT. Its protein is CASSARLADTQYF.